This T cell receptor beta chain is drawn from a study of T cell repertoires in cytomegalovirus infection. About the study: CMV infection together with matching HLA type was indicated by public TCR beta signatures. Regarding the study as a whole: The ex vivo response was dominated by HLA-C-restricted CMV-specific TCR beta clonotypes. The cumulative frequency of public TCR beta families identified carriers of CMV plus the relevant HLA.

Germline V gene sequence: CDR1 SNHLY, CDR2 FYNNEI. V was trimmed by 6 bases and J by 6 bases, leaving 8 bases between them. This CDR3 region has 11 residues. This clonotype has a handful of counts. The antigen is not known. TCRdb ran MiXCR on the reads and lists one entry per CDR3 protein. Among fewer than 250,000 distinct CDR3 sequences, 9% to 15% were seen once, and the ten largest hold under 2%. The clonotype was recovered from a human donor in good health (CMV status not recorded). Some clones in this sample may be carry-over from other donors' samples. The V call is TRBV2, the J call TRBJ1-1; D is unresolved. Sequenced input: PBMCs. CDR3 bases: TGTGCCAGCAGGGGGAAGGCTGAAGCTTTCTTT. It yields the protein CASRGKAEAFF. The variable domain in full, with the rest retrieved from reference TRBV2 and TRBJ1-1, is EPEVTQTPSHQVTQMGQEVILRCVPISNHLYFYWYRQILGQKVEFLVSFYNNEISEKSEIFDDQFSVERPDGSNFTLKIRSTKLEDSAMYFCASRGKAEAFFGQGTRLTVV.